These 3 T cell receptor beta chains came from one sample sequenced in a study of T cell changes during pregnancy in multiple sclerosis (dated by TCRdb to about 2019). The library was built by means of the immunoSEQ multiplex PCR assay. Not all clones reach the TCRdb copy of this immuneACCESS table, which keeps in-frame sequences only. Checked studies attribute under half of the gap to unresolved V genes and leave the rest unexplained. The sample records tens of thousands of clones, approximately 93% of which are singletons. More than 1.5% of the sample comes from the top ten. Material: peripheral blood, obtained after pregnancy. All receptors come from a female donor with multiple sclerosis, enrolled in a pregnancy study.

CDR3: CASRQGANNEKLFF. DNA of the CDR3: TGTGCCAGCCGTCAAGGGGCGAACAATGAAAAACTGTTTTTT. The chain employs TRBV27 and TRBJ1-4; D possibly corresponds to TRBD1 (5 bases). This CDR3 region has 14 residues. Germline CDR1 reads MNHEY; CDR2 reads SMNVEV (reference sequence). The ends were cut back, 8 bases at V and 5 bases at J, with 15 bases in the middle.

The chain combines TRBV9 with TRBJ2-1; no reliable D call. CDR3 length equals 15 residues. Between the trimmed V and J ends, which lost 0 bases and 0 bases, there was a span of 7 bases. Per germline, CDR1 SGDLS and CDR2 YYNGEE. For the CDR3, the DNA is TGTGCCAGCAGCGTAGCCCGAGGCTCCTACAATGAGCAGTTCTTC. Protein sequence: CASSVARGSYNEQFF.

J is TRBJ2-5 and V is TRBV29-1, with 7 bases aligning to TRBD1. Germline V gene sequence: CDR1 SQVTM, CDR2 ANQGSEA. After removal of 6 bases from V and 5 bases from J, the junction contained 6 bases not matched to a gene. The CDR3 sequence is 12 residues long. For the CDR3, the DNA is TGCAGCGTAGGGACAGCTGGGGAGACCCAGTACTTC. Protein: CSVGTAGETQYF. Complete variable domain (other parts from reference TRBV29-1 and TRBJ2-5): SAVISQKPSRDICQRGTSLTIQCQVDSQVTMMFWYRQQPGQSLTLIATANQGSEATYESGFVIDKFPISRPNLTFSTLTVSNMSPEDSSIYLCSVGTAGETQYFGPGTRLLVL.